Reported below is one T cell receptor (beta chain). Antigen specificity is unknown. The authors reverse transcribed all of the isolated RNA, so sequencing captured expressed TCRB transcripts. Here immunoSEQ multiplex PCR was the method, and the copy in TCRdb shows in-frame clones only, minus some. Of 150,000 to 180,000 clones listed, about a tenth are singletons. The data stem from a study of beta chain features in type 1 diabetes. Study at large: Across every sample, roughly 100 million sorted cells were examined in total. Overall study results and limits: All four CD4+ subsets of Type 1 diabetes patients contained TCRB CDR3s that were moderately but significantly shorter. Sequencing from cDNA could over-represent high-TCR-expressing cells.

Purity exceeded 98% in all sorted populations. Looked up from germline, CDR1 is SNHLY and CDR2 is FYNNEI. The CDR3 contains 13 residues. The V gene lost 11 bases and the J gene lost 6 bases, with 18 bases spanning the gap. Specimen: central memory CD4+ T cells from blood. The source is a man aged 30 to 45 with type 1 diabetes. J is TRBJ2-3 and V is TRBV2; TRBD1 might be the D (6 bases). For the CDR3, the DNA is TGTGCCTTGAGGGCAGGGGTGGGCGATACGCAGTATTTT. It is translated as CALRAGVGDTQYF. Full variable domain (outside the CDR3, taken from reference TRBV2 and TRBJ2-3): EPEVTQTPSHQVTQMGQEVILRCVPISNHLYFYWYRQILGQKVEFLVSFYNNEISEKSEIFDDQFSVERPDGSNFTLKIRSTKLEDSAMYFCALRAGVGDTQYFGPGTRLTVL.